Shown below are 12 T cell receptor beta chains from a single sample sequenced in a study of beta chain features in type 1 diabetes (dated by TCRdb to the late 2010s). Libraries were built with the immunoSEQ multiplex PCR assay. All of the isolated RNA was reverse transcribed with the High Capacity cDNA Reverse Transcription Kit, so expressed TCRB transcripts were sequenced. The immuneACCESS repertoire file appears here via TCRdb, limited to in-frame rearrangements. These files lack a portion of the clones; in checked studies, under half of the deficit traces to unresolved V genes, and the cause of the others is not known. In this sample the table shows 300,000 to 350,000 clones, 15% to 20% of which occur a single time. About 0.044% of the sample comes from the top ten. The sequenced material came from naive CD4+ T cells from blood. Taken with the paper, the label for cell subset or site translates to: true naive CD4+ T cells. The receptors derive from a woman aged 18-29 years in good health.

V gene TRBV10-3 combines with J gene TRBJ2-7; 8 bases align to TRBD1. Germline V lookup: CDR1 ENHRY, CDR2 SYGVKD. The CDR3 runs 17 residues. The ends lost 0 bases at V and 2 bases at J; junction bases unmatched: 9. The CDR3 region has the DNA TGTGCCATCAGTGAGTCCCGGACAGGGTTAAATCCCTACGAGCAGTACTTC. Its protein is CAISESRTGLNPYEQYF.

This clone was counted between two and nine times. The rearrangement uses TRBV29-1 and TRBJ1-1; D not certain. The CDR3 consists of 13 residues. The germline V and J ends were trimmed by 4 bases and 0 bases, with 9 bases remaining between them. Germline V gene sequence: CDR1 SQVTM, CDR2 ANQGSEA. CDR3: CSVALVVNTEAFF. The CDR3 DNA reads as TGCAGCGTTGCGCTGGTAGTGAACACTGAAGCTTTCTTT. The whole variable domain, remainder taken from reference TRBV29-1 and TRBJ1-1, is SAVISQKPSRDICQRGTSLTIQCQVDSQVTMMFWYRQQPGQSLTLIATANQGSEATYESGFVIDKFPISRPNLTFSTLTVSNMSPEDSSIYLCSVALVVNTEAFFGQGTRLTVV.

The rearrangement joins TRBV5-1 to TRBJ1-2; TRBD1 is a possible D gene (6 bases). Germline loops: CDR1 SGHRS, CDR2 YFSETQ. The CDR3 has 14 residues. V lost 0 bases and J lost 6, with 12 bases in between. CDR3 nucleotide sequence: TGCGCCAGCAGCTTGGGGGCCTCAGGGGATGGCTACACCTTC. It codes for CASSLGASGDGYTF. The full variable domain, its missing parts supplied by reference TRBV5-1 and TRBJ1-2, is KAGVTQTPRYLIKTRGQQVTLSCSPISGHRSVSWYQQTPGQGLQFLFEYFSETQRNKGNFPGRFSGRQFSNSRSEMNVSTLELGDSALYLCASSLGASGDGYTFGSGTRLTVV.

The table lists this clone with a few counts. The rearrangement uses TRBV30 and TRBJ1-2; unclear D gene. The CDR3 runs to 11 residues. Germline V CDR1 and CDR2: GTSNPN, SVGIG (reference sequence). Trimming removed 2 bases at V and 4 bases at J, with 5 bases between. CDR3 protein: CAWSPLYGYTF. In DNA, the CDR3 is TGTGCCTGGAGTCCTCTCTATGGCTACACCTTC.

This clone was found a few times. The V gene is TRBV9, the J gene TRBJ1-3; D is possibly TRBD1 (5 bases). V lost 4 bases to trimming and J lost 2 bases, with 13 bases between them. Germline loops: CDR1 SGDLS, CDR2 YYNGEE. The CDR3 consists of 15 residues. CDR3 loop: CASSTDRVPGNTIYF. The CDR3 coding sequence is TGTGCCAGCAGCACCGACAGAGTCCCTGGAAACACCATATATTTT.

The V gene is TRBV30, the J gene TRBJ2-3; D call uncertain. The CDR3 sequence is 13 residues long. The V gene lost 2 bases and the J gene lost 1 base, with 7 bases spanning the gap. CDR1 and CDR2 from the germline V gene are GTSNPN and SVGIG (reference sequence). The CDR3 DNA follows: TGTGCCTGGAGTCGACACGGCACAGATACGCAGTATTTT. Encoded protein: CAWSRHGTDTQYF. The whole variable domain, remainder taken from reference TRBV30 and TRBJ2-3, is SQTIHQWPATLVQPVGSPLSLECTVEGTSNPNLYWYRQAAGRGLQLLFYSVGIGQISSEVPQNLSASRPQDRQFILSSKKLLLSDSGFYLCAWSRHGTDTQYFGPGTRLTVL.

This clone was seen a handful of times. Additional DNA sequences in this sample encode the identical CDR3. DNA of the CDR3: TGTGCCAGCAGCCCGAGGGGGGATACGCAGTATTTT. Its translation: CASSPRGDTQYF. The V gene is TRBV9, the J gene TRBJ2-3, with D perhaps matching TRBD1 (6 bases). The CDR3 has 12 amino acids. Trimming shortened V by 4 bases and J by 6 bases, and 9 bases separated the two germline ends. CDR1 is SGDLS, CDR2 YYNGEE, per germline.

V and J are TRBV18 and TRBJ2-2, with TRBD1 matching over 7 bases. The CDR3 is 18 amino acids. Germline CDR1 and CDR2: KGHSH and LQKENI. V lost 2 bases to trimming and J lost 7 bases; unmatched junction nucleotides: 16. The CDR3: CASSPEMTGTSTIGELFF. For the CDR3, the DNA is TGTGCCAGCTCACCAGAAATGACAGGGACATCTACCATCGGGGAGCTGTTTTTT.

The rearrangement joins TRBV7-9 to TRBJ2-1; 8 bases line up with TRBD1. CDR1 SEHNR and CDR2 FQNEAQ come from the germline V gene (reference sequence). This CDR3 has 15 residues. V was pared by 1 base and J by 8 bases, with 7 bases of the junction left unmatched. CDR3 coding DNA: TGTGCCAGCAGCTTAGAGGCAGGGGGCCGCGATGAGCAGTTCTTC. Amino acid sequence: CASSLEAGGRDEQFF.

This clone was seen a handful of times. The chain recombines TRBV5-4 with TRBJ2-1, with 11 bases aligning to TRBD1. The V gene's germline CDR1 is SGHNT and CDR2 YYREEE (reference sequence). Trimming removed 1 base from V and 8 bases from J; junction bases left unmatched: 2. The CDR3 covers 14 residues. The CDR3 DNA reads TGTGCCAGCAGCTTGAGGACAGGGGGCGATGAGCAGTTCTTC. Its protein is CASSLRTGGDEQFF.

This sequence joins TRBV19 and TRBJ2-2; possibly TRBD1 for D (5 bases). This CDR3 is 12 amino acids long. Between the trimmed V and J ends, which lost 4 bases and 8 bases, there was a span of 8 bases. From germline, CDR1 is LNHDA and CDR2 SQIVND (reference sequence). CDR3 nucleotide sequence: TGTGCCAGTAGTACCCGGACAGGGGAGCTGTTTTTT. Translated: CASSTRTGELFF.

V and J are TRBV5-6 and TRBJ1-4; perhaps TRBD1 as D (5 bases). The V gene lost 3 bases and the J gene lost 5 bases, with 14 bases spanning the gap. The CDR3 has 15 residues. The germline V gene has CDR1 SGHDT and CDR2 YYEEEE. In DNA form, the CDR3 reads TGTGCCAGCAGCTCCATCGCGGGGGGAAATGAAAAACTGTTTTTT. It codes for CASSSIAGGNEKLFF. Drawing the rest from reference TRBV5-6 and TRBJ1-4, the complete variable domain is DAGVTQSPTHLIKTRGQQVTLRCSPKSGHDTVSWYQQALGQGPQFIFQYYEEEERQRGNFPDRFSGHQFPNYSSELNVNALLLGDSALYLCASSSIAGGNEKLFFGSGTQLSVL.